These 5 T cell receptor beta chains originate from one sample sequenced in a study of CD8 T cells in ankylosing spondylitis. From the 5' RACE reads, TCRdb called clonotypes with MiXCR, one entry per CDR3 protein. The sample lists some 38,000 distinct CDR3 sequences, less than 4% occurring once. Sequenced input: blood, either unsorted or a sorted T cell fraction (not recorded which). Receptor source: a male donor with ankylosing spondylitis or in good health (not recorded which).

This clonotype was found many times. The chain employs TRBV9 and TRBJ2-2; possibly TRBD2 for D (6 bases). Deletions cut 5 bases from V and 0 bases from J, with 8 bases between. This CDR3 has 14 residues. Germline V gene sequence: CDR1 SGDLS, CDR2 YYNGEE. CDR3: CASSWGANTGELFF. DNA of the CDR3: TGTGCCAGCAGTTGGGGGGCGAACACCGGGGAGCTGTTTTTT.

This clonotype has at least ten counts. The CDR3 is CASSVTGGRGEKLFF. CDR3 in DNA: TGTGCCAGCAGCGTAACAGGGGGGAGAGGTGAAAAACTGTTTTTT. The chain employs TRBV9 and TRBJ1-4; 8 bases are a match to TRBD1. This CDR3 comprises 15 residues. The V and J ends lost 1 base and 7 bases, in that order; junction bases with no gene match: 6. Germline V gene lookup returns CDR1 SGDLS and CDR2 YYNGEE. The variable domain in full, with the rest retrieved from reference TRBV9 and TRBJ1-4, is DSGVTQTPKHLITATGQRVTLRCSPRSGDLSVYWYQQSLDQGLQFLIQYYNGEERAKGNILERFSAQQFPDLHSELNLSSLELGDSALYFCASSVTGGRGEKLFFGSGTQLSVL.

This clonotype was observed at least ten times. The chain links TRBV9 to TRBJ2-3, with 11 bases aligning to TRBD1. V lost 4 bases and J lost 4; bases outside the gene matches: 5. Germline-derived CDR1 and CDR2 are SGDLS and YYNGEE. The CDR3 is 15 residues long. DNA for the CDR3: TGTGCCAGCAGCCCCCGGGACAGGGGGGCAGATACGCAGTATTTT. This gives the protein CASSPRDRGADTQYF.

This clonotype was seen many times. The gene calls are TRBV9 and TRBJ1-5, with 7 nucleotides matching TRBD1. The CDR3 sequence is 15 residues long. V dropped 0 bases and J dropped 4; count of bases not matched to a gene: 4. The germline CDR1 and CDR2 sequences are SGDLS and YYNGEE. The CDR3 loop reads CASSVGGQRNQPQHF. CDR3 nucleotide sequence: TGTGCCAGCAGCGTAGGGGGACAGCGGAATCAGCCCCAGCATTTT.

There are many counts of this clonotype. The J gene is TRBJ1-1, the V gene TRBV9; tentatively, D is TRBD1 (6 bases). Germline CDR1 is SGDLS and CDR2 is YYNGEE. V gave up 3 bases and J gave up 8 bases, with 14 bases separating them. The CDR3 has 13 residues. The CDR3 DNA sequence: TGTGCCAGCAGCGGAACCCCTGGGGGCGAAGCTTTCTTT. Protein product: CASSGTPGGEAFF.